The next 3 T cell receptor beta chains were all read from a single sample in a study of cytomegalovirus exposure and HLA in healthy donors. Assay: immunoSEQ multiplex PCR; the TCRdb copy retains only in-frame clones and omits some. The data hold roughly 330,000 clones, with 87% observed a single time. Sequenced: PBMCs. The origin of the receptors is a woman aged 25-40 years in good health and CMV-seropositive.

In its sample, this clone was seen once. This chain links TRBV11-2 with TRBJ1-1, with D possibly being TRBD1 (6 bases). This CDR3 is built from 15 residues. V gave up 6 bases and J gave up 8 bases, with 22 bases separating them. Germline loops: CDR1 SGHAT, CDR2 FQNNGV. CDR3 nucleotide sequence: TGTGCCAGCAGGCGAGAGACCAGGGGAGCAAGGGAAGCTTTCTTT. This sequence encodes CASRRETRGAREAFF.

V usage is TRBV5-8 and J usage is TRBJ2-7, with no clear D. Germline V CDR1 and CDR2: SGHTS, YDEGEE. The germline V and J ends were trimmed by 4 bases and 2 bases, with 7 bases remaining between them. The length of the CDR3 is 12 residues. The CDR3 DNA sequence: TGTGCCAGCAGCCACGACGCCTACGAGCAGTACTTC. This encodes CASSHDAYEQYF.

The chain recombines TRBV14 with TRBJ1-6; D gene ambiguous. CDR1 SGHDN and CDR2 FVKESK come from the germline V gene. There are 16 residues in the CDR3. Deletions cut 4 bases from V and 7 bases from J, with 17 bases between. For the CDR3, the DNA is TGTGCCAGCAGCCTTCAGGCTGGGGTTTCGAATTCACCCCTCCACTTT. Its translation is CASSLQAGVSNSPLHF.